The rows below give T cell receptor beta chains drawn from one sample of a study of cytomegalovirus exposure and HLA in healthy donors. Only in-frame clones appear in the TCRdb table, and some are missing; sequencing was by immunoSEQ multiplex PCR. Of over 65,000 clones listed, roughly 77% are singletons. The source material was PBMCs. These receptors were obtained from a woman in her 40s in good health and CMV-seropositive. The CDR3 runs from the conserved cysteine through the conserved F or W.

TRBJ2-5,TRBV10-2,CASSEGLLVSGGKETQYF
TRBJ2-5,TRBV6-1,CASSELWGDKDTQYF
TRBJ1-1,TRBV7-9,CASSFILQNTEAFF
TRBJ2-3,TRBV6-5,CASSWSGDATQYF
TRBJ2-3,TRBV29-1,CSVEVAGRTDTQYF
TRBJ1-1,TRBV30,CAWSARGTEAFF
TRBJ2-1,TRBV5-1,CASSLAGRGQFYNEQFF
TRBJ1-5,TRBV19,CASRSDLYRNQPQHF
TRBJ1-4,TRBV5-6,CASSLDGGINEKLFF
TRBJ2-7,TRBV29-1,CSVTGLAGSFYEQYF
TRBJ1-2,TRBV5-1,CASSLMVQGVYGYTF
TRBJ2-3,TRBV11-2,CASSLDRGPGGTDTQYF
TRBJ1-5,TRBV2,CASRRDSETQPQHF
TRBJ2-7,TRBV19,CASSTDRVPPYEQYF
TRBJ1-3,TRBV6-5,CAAGDRTVGNTIYF
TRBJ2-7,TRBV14,CASSHGTLPPSEQYF
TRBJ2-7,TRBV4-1,CASSQEPEYEQYF
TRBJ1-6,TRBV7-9,CASSLGTGGGNSPLHF
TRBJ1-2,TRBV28,CASSETGARYGYTF
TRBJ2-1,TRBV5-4,CASSFSNEQFF
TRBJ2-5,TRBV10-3,CAISENPGAGGLEETQYF
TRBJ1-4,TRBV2,CASSLQGKSNEKLFF